One and the same sample provided the 30 T cell receptor beta chains below, sequenced in a study of blood T cell repertoires in COVID-19. This table comes from immunoSEQ multiplex PCR, and its TCRdb copy is limited to in-frame clones, with some not included. Of 70,000 to 95,000 clones listed, over 80% are singletons. The specimen sequenced was peripheral blood. Receptor source: a woman in her seventies with active or convalescent COVID-19.

The rearrangement links TRBV6-5 to TRBJ1-3; D perhaps matches TRBD1 (5 bases). V shed 0 bases and J shed 0 bases, with 9 bases lying between them. The CDR3 runs 16 residues. CDR1 MNHEY and CDR2 SVGAGI come from the germline V gene. The CDR3 region is CASSYSTENSGNTIYF. The CDR3, as DNA: TGTGCCAGCAGTTACTCGACAGAAAACTCTGGAAACACCATATATTTT.

The chain couples TRBV14 to TRBJ1-1; TRBD1 matches at 8 bases. The germline V gene has CDR1 SGHDN and CDR2 FVKESK. The CDR3 totals 13 residues. Trimming took 4 bases from V and 8 from J; bases not matched to a gene: 6. As DNA, the CDR3 is TGTGCCAGCAGCCTAAACAGGGGGGCAGAAGCTTTCTTT. This codes for CASSLNRGAEAFF. The full variable domain, rest sourced from reference TRBV14 and TRBJ1-1, is EAGVTQFPSHSVIEKGQTVTLRCDPISGHDNLYWYRRVMGKEIKFLLHFVKESKQDESGMPNNRFLAERTGGTYSTLKVQPAELEDSGVYFCASSLNRGAEAFFGQGTRLTVV.

The chain recombines TRBV7-8 with TRBJ1-4, with D tentatively TRBD1 (6 bases). V dropped 2 bases and J dropped 4 bases, with 8 bases sitting between them. The length of the CDR3 is 14 residues. CDR1 is SGHVS, CDR2 FQNEAQ, per germline. This CDR3 is CASSLNRVNEKLFF. The CDR3 DNA is TGTGCCAGCAGCTTAAACAGGGTTAATGAAAAACTGTTTTTT.

This chain uses TRBV24-1 with TRBJ2-3; 8 bases map to TRBD1. The length of the CDR3 is 15 residues. J was trimmed by 0 bases and V by 3 bases; bases with no gene match: 1. Germline assignment: CDR1 KGHDR and CDR2 SFDVKD. Here the CDR3 DNA reads TGTGCCACCAGTGATACAGGGGGGAGCACAGATACGCAGTATTTT. This encodes CATSDTGGSTDTQYF.

V gene TRBV18 combines with J gene TRBJ2-1, with 7 bases matching TRBD1. CDR1 is KGHSH, CDR2 LQKENI, per germline. The CDR3 extends over 13 amino acids. V trimming: 4 bases; J trimming: 14 bases; junction bases outside the gene matches: 11. The CDR3 loop reads CASSQDERGQEFF. The DNA of the CDR3 is TGTGCCAGCTCACAAGATGAAAGGGGGCAGGAGTTCTTC. The complete variable domain, with remaining parts taken from reference TRBV18 and TRBJ2-1, reads NAGVMQNPRHLVRRRGQEARLRCSPMKGHSHVYWYRQLPEEGLKFMVYLQKENIIDESGMPKERFSAEFPKEGPSILRIQQVVRGDSAAYFCASSQDERGQEFFGPGTRLTVL.

This rearrangement joins TRBV23-1 to TRBJ2-4; D is ambiguous. TRBV23-1 counts as an open reading frame of uncertain function. The CDR3 runs to 14 residues. V shed 4 bases and J shed 0 bases, with 7 bases lying between them. CDR3 protein: CASSPTVAKNIQYF. DNA for the CDR3: TGCGCCAGCAGTCCGACTGTAGCCAAAAACATTCAGTACTTC.

The chain joins TRBV7-2 to TRBJ1-2; D gene unclear. Germline V gene lookup returns CDR1 SGHTA and CDR2 FQGNSA. CDR3 size: 18 residues. V was pared by 3 bases and J by 3 bases, with 23 bases between. The CDR3 protein is CASSLISDPGVGDYGYTF. The CDR3 DNA is TGTGCCAGCAGCTTGATCTCGGACCCCGGCGTGGGAGACTATGGCTACACCTTC.

This chain connects TRBV7-9 to TRBJ2-1, with 10 bases lining up with TRBD2. CDR3 size: 17 residues. Germline trimming cut 4 bases from V and 9 bases from J; bases unmatched to any gene: 15. Germline-derived CDR1 and CDR2 are SEHNR and FQNEAQ (reference sequence). This chain's CDR3 is CASSSPSGGRALFEQFF. CDR3 DNA sequence: TGTGCCAGCAGCTCTCCTAGCGGGGGCCGCGCTTTGTTTGAGCAGTTCTTC.

This chain uses TRBV20-1 with TRBJ2-3; D unclear. Germline loops: CDR1 DFQATT, CDR2 SNEGSKA (reference sequence). The germline V and J ends were trimmed by 6 bases and 5 bases, with 6 bases remaining between them. CDR3 length: 10 amino acids. The CDR3 nucleotides read TGCAGTGCCCAATTAGATACGCAGTATTTT. Translation: CSAQLDTQYF.

V gene TRBV6-6 combines with J gene TRBJ2-5; 15 bases match TRBD2. The trim removed 7 bases at V and 2 bases at J, leaving 8 bases unmatched. Looked up from germline, CDR1 is MNHNY and CDR2 is SVGAGI (reference sequence). The CDR3 has 17 residues. The CDR3: CASTRRTSGGGQETQYF. DNA of the CDR3: TGTGCCAGCACTCGTCGGACTAGCGGGGGGGGACAAGAGACCCAGTACTTC.

The rearrangement joins TRBV24-1 to TRBJ2-1; 10 bases map to TRBD2. The germline gives CDR1 KGHDR, CDR2 SFDVKD. J lost 9 bases, V lost 6 bases, and 7 bases had no gene match. The CDR3 sequence is 14 residues long. The CDR3 bases are TGTGCCACCAGTAGCACTAGCGGGGAGGTTGAGCAGTTCTTC. Amino acids: CATSSTSGEVEQFF.

This clone has only one observation. The chain recombines TRBV10-3 with TRBJ2-7; 16 bases match TRBD2. Germline V lookup: CDR1 ENHRY, CDR2 SYGVKD. V gave up 7 bases and J gave up 2 bases; unmatched junction bases: 5. This CDR3 is 16 amino acids long. Written as DNA, the CDR3 is TGTGCCATCATTCCGGGACTAGCGGGGGGGCCCTACGAGCAGTACTTC. Translating gives CAIIPGLAGGPYEQYF.

The chain has TRBV19 and TRBJ2-3; 8 positions match TRBD1. CDR1 and CDR2 from the germline V gene are LNHDA and SQIVND (reference sequence). The CDR3 covers 17 residues. V shed 7 bases, J shed 5 bases, and the junction held 17 bases outside the gene matches. DNA for the CDR3: TGTGCCAGTACCAATCTCGGGCAGGGGGCTTTACGAGATACGCAGTATTTT. Its translation: CASTNLGQGALRDTQYF.

This sequence joins TRBV6-6 and TRBJ1-3, with D maybe TRBD1 (5 bases). V lost 8 bases, J lost 0 bases, and 17 bases lay in between. The CDR3 is 16 amino acids. Per the germline V gene, CDR1 is MNHNY and CDR2 is SVGAGI (reference sequence). The CDR3 bases are TGTGCCAGCGTTCGTGGGGCGCCACTCTCTGGAAACACCATATATTTT. Residues: CASVRGAPLSGNTIYF.

The gene calls are TRBV7-9 and TRBJ1-2; possible D gene TRBD1, 5 bases. Trimming took 3 bases from V and 5 from J, leaving 13 bases between them. The CDR3 has 14 residues. Germline CDR1 reads SEHNR; CDR2 reads FQNEAQ (reference sequence). The CDR3 loop is CASSFRGAEYGYTF. CDR3 nucleotides: TGTGCCAGCAGCTTTCGCGGGGCGGAATATGGCTACACCTTC.

With regard to this clone: The germline gene is not matched at one end of the junction; a read error may be the cause. The chain uses TRBV7-7 and TRBJ2-7, with TRBD1 matching 8 bases. In germline, CDR1 is SSHAT, CDR2 FNYEAQ (reference sequence). The CDR3 has 14 residues. The CDR3 sequence is CASSKGQVAYEQYF. CDR3 nucleotides: TGTGCTAGCAGCAAGGGACAGGTCGCCTACGAGCAGTACTTC.

The table lists this clone with a few counts. The rearrangement links TRBV6-5 to TRBJ1-5, with unresolved D. CDR3 length: 13 residues. The V gene lost 6 bases and the J gene lost 5 bases, with 11 bases spanning the gap. Germline assignment: CDR1 MNHEY and CDR2 SVGAGI. CDR3 protein: CASSNSRDQPQHF. In nucleotides, the CDR3 is TGTGCCAGCAGCAACTCGAGGGATCAGCCCCAGCATTTT.

The V call is TRBV15, the J call TRBJ2-7, with 7 bases identical to TRBD1. The V gene's germline CDR1 is LNHNV and CDR2 YYDKDF (reference sequence). Trimming took 1 base from V and 2 from J; bases not matched to a gene: 5. This CDR3 region has 15 residues. The CDR3 DNA follows: TGTGCCACCAGCAGAGGTCAGGGGGTCACCTACGAGCAGTACTTC. It specifies CATSRGQGVTYEQYF.

This clone occurred once. The chain uses TRBV5-5 and TRBJ2-3, with 9 bases that match TRBD2. Germline CDR1 reads SGHKS; CDR2 reads YYEKEE (reference sequence). The V gene end was trimmed by 4 bases and the J gene end by 7 bases; junction bases not matched to a gene: 13. The CDR3 has 16 residues. In nucleotides, the CDR3 is TGTGCCAGCAGCCCGGGGCGGGGGGGCAGGGAAAATACGCAGTATTTT. Its translation: CASSPGRGGRENTQYF.

This clone has only one observation. The rearrangement uses TRBV5-1 and TRBJ2-7, with 10 bases that match TRBD2. There are 17 residues in the CDR3. With V trimmed by 1 base and J by 2 bases, 9 bases remained unmatched. Germline CDR1 SGHRS, CDR2 YFSETQ. The CDR3 region is CASSLSSSSGGAYEQYF. The DNA for the CDR3 is TGCGCCAGCAGCTTGTCCTCCAGCAGCGGGGGGGCCTACGAGCAGTACTTC.

This clone was counted once. The J gene is TRBJ2-1, the V gene TRBV7-9, with TRBD1 matching over 8 bases. CDR1 SEHNR and CDR2 FQNEAQ come from the germline V gene (reference sequence). V lost 2 bases and J lost 12; bases outside the gene matches: 9. This CDR3 has 14 amino acids. The CDR3 nucleotides read TGTGCCAGCAGCTTATTAGCAGGGGGCATCGTGCAGTTCTTC. This encodes CASSLLAGGIVQFF.

J is TRBJ1-2 and V is TRBV18; D call uncertain. The CDR3 contains 14 residues. V lost 3 bases, J lost 5 bases, and 13 bases lay in between. The germline V gene has CDR1 KGHSH and CDR2 LQKENI. CDR3 sequence: CASSPPTRGYGYTF. CDR3 nucleotide sequence: TGTGCCAGCTCACCCCCGACGCGGGGTTATGGCTACACCTTC.

CDR3: CASSLDTGGGTEAFF. CDR3 nucleotide sequence: TGTGCCAGCAGCTTGGACACAGGGGGTGGGACTGAAGCTTTCTTT. V usage is TRBV5-6 and J usage is TRBJ1-1, with 8 bases aligning to TRBD1. The length of the CDR3 is 15 residues. Per the germline V gene, CDR1 is SGHDT and CDR2 is YYEEEE. With V trimmed by 0 bases and J by 5 bases, 6 bases remained unmatched.

The chain employs TRBV2 and TRBJ1-6; D not certain. The CDR3 length is 17 residues. From germline, CDR1 is SNHLY and CDR2 FYNNEI. V dropped 1 base and J dropped 2 bases, with 12 bases sitting between them. The chain's CDR3 is CASSEERPGTYNSPLHF. The CDR3 DNA is TGTGCCAGCAGTGAAGAAAGACCAGGAACCTATAATTCACCCCTCCACTTT.

The rearrangement uses TRBV6-2 or TRBV6-3 and TRBJ1-1; tentative D call: TRBD1 (6 bases). This CDR3 has 15 amino acids. Trimming left V 2 bases short and J 3 bases short, with 13 bases between. CDR1 is MNHEY and CDR2 is SVGEGT in the germline V gene. The CDR3 region is CASSYEQGYYTEAFF. CDR3 bases: TGTGCCAGCAGTTACGAGCAGGGGTACTACACTGAAGCTTTCTTT.

The chain recombines TRBV5-4 with TRBJ1-2, with D maybe TRBD1 (5 bases). In germline, CDR1 is SGHNT, CDR2 YYREEE (reference sequence). This CDR3 contains 15 residues. Trimming stripped 0 bases from V and 1 base from J, with 10 bases between. The CDR3 protein is CASSLAGRLNYGYTF. The CDR3 region has the DNA TGTGCCAGCAGCTTGGCAGGGCGCCTTAACTATGGCTACACCTTC. The whole variable domain, remainder taken from reference TRBV5-4 and TRBJ1-2, is ETGVTQSPTHLIKTRGQQVTLRCSSQSGHNTVSWYQQALGQGPQFIFQYYREEENGRGNFPPRFSGLQFPNYSSELNVNALELDDSALYLCASSLAGRLNYGYTFGSGTRLTVV.

The V gene is TRBV5-1, the J gene TRBJ1-1, with D tentatively TRBD1 (5 bases). Germline-derived CDR1 and CDR2 are SGHRS and YFSETQ. Trimming cost V 4 bases and J 2 bases, with 12 bases left between them. The CDR3 extends over 14 amino acids. The CDR3 loop reads CASSPQGGNTEAFF. As DNA, the CDR3 is TGCGCCAGCAGCCCTCAGGGAGGAAACACTGAAGCTTTCTTT.

This clone was detected only once. The chain couples TRBV5-1 to TRBJ1-2; 8 bases fit TRBD1. CDR1 and CDR2 from the germline V gene are SGHRS and YFSETQ. The CDR3 contains 14 residues. V was pared by 4 bases and J by 3 bases, with 5 bases of the junction left unmatched. The CDR3 DNA sequence: TGCGCCAGCAGCGCACAGGGGGTTCACTATGGCTACACCTTC. Amino acid sequence: CASSAQGVHYGYTF.

This chain's CDR3 is CASSPGTGPQPQHF. CDR3 bases: TGTGCCAGCAGCCCCGGGACAGGGCCTCAGCCCCAGCATTTT. This chain links TRBV7-2 with TRBJ1-5, with 9 bases matching TRBD1. The junction had 5 bases not matched to a gene; V was cut back by 5 bases and J by 6 bases. This CDR3 region has 14 residues. Per germline, CDR1 SGHTA and CDR2 FQGNSA.

This clone has a handful of counts. V gene TRBV7-2 combines with J gene TRBJ1-2; 8 nucleotides agree with TRBD1. CDR1 and CDR2 from the germline V gene are SGHTA and FQGNSA. The CDR3 sequence is 16 residues long. The V and J ends lost 4 bases and 5 bases, in that order; junction bases with no gene match: 12. CDR3 region: CASSSRGTGPGYGYTF. The CDR3 coding sequence is TGTGCCAGCAGCTCCCGTGGGACAGGCCCCGGGTATGGCTACACCTTC.